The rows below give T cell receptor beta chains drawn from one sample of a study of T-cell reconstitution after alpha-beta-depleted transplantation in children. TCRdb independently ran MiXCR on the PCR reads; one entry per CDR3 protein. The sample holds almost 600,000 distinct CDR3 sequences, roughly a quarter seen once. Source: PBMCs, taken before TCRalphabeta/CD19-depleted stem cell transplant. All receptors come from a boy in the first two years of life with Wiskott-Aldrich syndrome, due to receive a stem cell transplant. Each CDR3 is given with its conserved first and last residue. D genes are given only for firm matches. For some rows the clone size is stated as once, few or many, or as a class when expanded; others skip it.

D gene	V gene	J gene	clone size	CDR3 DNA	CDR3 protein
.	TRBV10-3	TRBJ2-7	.	TGTGCCATCAGTGCGGCGGGGCGGATCTACGAGCAGTACTTC	CAISAAGRIYEQYF
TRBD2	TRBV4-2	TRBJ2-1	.	TGTGCCAGCAGCCCCCGAAATGGACTAGCGGGAGGGGGGCAGTTCTTC	CASSPRNGLAGGGQFF
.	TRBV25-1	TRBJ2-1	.	TGTGCCAGCAGTGAATACGTGGCGTCGGAGGGGGATGAGCAGTTCTTC	CASSEYVASEGDEQFF
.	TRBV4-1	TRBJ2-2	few	TGCGCCAGCAGCCAGGGCTTTAGGGCGGGGAACTGTTGCTCCGGGGAGCTGTTTTTT	CASSQGFRAGNCCSGELFF
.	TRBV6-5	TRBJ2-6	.	TGTGCCAGCAGTTCGGGCCTTGGAGGGCCTGGGGCCAACGTCCTGACTTTC	CASSSGLGGPGANVLTF
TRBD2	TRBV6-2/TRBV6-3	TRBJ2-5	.	TGTGCCAGCAGTTACCGTGGGACTAGCGGGAGGCTTTCCCAAGAGACCCAGTACTTC	CASSYRGTSGRLSQETQYF
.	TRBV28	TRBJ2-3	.	TGTGCCAGCAGTTTCGTAATGCTTACTAGCACAGATACGCAGTATTTT	CASSFVMLTSTDTQYF
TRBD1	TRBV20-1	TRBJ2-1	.	TGCAGTGCTAGGGAACGGACAGGGGGCTACAATGAGCAGTTCTTC	CSARERTGGYNEQFF
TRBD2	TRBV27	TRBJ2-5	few	TGTGCCAGCAGCTTTAGCGGGAGCGAGGGGACCCAGTACTTC	CASSFSGSEGTQYF
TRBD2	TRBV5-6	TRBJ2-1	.	TGTGCCAGCAGCTTGAGCGGGAGGGCCGTTGAGCAGTTCTTC	CASSLSGRAVEQFF
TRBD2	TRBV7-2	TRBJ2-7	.	TGTGCCAGCAGCTCACTCGGGACTAGCGCGACCTACGAGCAGTACTTC	CASSSLGTSATYEQYF
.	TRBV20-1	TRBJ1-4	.	TGCAGTGCTAGAGATGAGACAGGCAGAAGGACAACTAATGAAAAACTGTTTTTT	CSARDETGRRTTNEKLFF
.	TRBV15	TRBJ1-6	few	TGTGCCACCAGCAGAGATTTTTTGGATTCACCCCTCCACTTT	CATSRDFLDSPLHF
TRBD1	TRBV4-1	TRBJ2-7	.	TGCGCCAGCAGCCAAGGGACAGGGGGCGAGGACGAGCAGTACTTC	CASSQGTGGEDEQYF
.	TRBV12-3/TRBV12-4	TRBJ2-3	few	TGTGCCAGCAGAAGCCTGACCAGTACAGATACGCAGTATTTT	CASRSLTSTDTQYF
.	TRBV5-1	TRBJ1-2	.	TGCGCCAGCGGCTACGACAATCCCGATTATGGCTACACCTTC	CASGYDNPDYGYTF
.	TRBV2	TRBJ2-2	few	TGTGCCAGCGGGCGATACAGACCGAACACCGGGGAGCTGTTTTTT	CASGRYRPNTGELFF
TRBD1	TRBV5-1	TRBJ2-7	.	TGCGCCAGCAGGCCCCCGGGACAGGGCGGCGAGCAGTACTTC	CASRPPGQGGEQYF
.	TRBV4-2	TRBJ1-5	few	TGTGCCAGCAGCCAAGGGGGGGTCGGACCCCAGCATTTT	CASSQGGVGPQHF
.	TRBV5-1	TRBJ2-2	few	TGCGCCAGCAGCCCGTTGGGGGTATTATCCACCGGGGAGCTGTTTTTT	CASSPLGVLSTGELFF
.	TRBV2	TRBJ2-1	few	TGTGCCAGCACCAATTCGGGACTGTACAATGAGCAGTTCTTC	CASTNSGLYNEQFF
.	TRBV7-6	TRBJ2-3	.	TGTGCCAGCAGCCCGCGGTCGCAGGGAGTGAGGGCAGATACGCAGTATTTT	CASSPRSQGVRADTQYF
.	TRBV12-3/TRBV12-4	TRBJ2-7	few	TGTGCCAGCAGTTTCGGGACGTCAACCGCCTGGATCTACGAGCAGTACTTC	CASSFGTSTAWIYEQYF
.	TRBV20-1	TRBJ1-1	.	TGCAGTGCTAGTGATGGCAGCGTTGAAGCTTTCTTT	CSASDGSVEAFF
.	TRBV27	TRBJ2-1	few	TGTGCCAGCAGTTTATCGAGTCCAGGTTGGGCAGGTGGGAATGAGCAGTTCTTC	CASSLSSPGWAGGNEQFF
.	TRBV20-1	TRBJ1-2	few	TGCAGTGCTAGTAATGGGAGGGGGGCCCGTGGCTACACCTTC	CSASNGRGARGYTF
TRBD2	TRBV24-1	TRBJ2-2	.	TGTGCCACCAGTGATGAGGGACTAGCGGCCGGGGAGCTGTTTTTT	CATSDEGLAAGELFF
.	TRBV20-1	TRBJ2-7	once	TGCAGTGCTGGGGCAACAGGGCCCTACGAGCAGTACTTC	CSAGATGPYEQYF
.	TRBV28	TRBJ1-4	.	TGTGCCAGCAGTCCCCCAGTGGGGTCTAATGAAAAACTGTTTTTT	CASSPPVGSNEKLFF
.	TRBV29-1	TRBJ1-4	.	TGCAGCGTTGAAGGGGCGGAGGATGAAAAACTGTTTTTT	CSVEGAEDEKLFF
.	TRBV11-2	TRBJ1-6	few	TGTGCCAGCAGCTTAGAGGGTACAGCTAATTCACCCCTCCACTTT	CASSLEGTANSPLHF
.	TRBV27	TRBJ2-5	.	TGTGCCAGCAGTGGCCTAGCTCCTCAAGAGACCCAGTACTTC	CASSGLAPQETQYF
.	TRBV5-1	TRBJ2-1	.	TGCGCCAGCAGCCTCGGATGGCAGGGCGGAAAGGATGAGCAGTTCTTC	CASSLGWQGGKDEQFF
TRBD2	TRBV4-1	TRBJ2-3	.	TGCGCCAGCAGCCAAGCTAGCGGAGAAAGAGATACGCAGTATTTT	CASSQASGERDTQYF
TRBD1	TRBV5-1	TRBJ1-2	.	TGCGCCAGCAGCTCGGACAGGGGCATCTATGGCTACACCTTC	CASSSDRGIYGYTF
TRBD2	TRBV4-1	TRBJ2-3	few	TGCGCCAGCAGCCATCAACTAGCGGGAGTGTTAGATACGCAGTATTTT	CASSHQLAGVLDTQYF
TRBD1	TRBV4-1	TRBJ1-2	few	TGCGCCAGCAGCCAAGGGGACAGGGCGATTGGCTACACCTTC	CASSQGDRAIGYTF
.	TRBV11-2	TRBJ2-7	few	TGTGCCAGCAGCCAGACGGGAGATCTTGGTCCCGAGCAGTACTTC	CASSQTGDLGPEQYF
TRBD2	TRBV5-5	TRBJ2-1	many	TGTGCCAGCAGCCCTGGGACTAGCGGGAGCAATGAGCAGTTCTTC	CASSPGTSGSNEQFF
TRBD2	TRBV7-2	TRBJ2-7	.	TGTGCCAGCAGCCGTCGTGGGACTATCTACGAGCAGTACTTC	CASSRRGTIYEQYF
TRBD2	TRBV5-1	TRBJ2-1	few	TGCGCCAGCAGCGTTGACTATAGCGGGAGTTCCGATGAGCAGTTCTTC	CASSVDYSGSSDEQFF
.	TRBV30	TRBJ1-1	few	TGTGCCTGGAGTCTTGCAACTGAAGCTTTCTTT	CAWSLATEAFF
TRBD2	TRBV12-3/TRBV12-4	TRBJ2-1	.	TGTGCCAGCAGTTTTATTGGCGGGAGGGCCGGGGAGCAGTTCTTC	CASSFIGGRAGEQFF
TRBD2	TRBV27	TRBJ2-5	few	TGTGCCAGCAGTTCGGGACTAGCGAGAGAGACCCAGTACTTC	CASSSGLARETQYF
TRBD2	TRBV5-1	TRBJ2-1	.	TGCGCCAGCAGGTATCGGACTAGCGGGTACAATGAGCAGTTCTTC	CASRYRTSGYNEQFF
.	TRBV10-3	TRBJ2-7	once	TGTGCCATCACGGAAGGACTTGGCCCTTACGAGCAGTACTTC	CAITEGLGPYEQYF
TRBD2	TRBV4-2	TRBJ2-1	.	TGTGCCAGCAGCCAAGATCCGGGCGGGAGCTCCTACAATGAGCAGTTCTTC	CASSQDPGGSSYNEQFF
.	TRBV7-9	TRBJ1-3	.	TGTGCCAGCAGCTTAGAGGATTGGAGGGGAGACACCATATATTTT	CASSLEDWRGDTIYF
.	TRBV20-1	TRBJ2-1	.	TGCAGTGCTGTAGCGGTGGGGAATGAGCAGTTCTTC	CSAVAVGNEQFF
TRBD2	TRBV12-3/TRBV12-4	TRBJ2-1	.	TGTGCCAGCAGTTTAAATAGCGGGAGGAACAATGAGCAGTTCTTC	CASSLNSGRNNEQFF
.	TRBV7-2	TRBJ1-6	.	TGTGCCAGCAGCAAAACAGGGCCGGGTAATTCACCCCTCCACTTT	CASSKTGPGNSPLHF
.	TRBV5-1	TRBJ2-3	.	TGCGCCAGCAGCACCAGGGAGGACGGTTACACAGATACGCAGTATTTT	CASSTREDGYTDTQYF